The 13 T cell receptor beta chains below all came from one sample that was sequenced in a study of T-cell reconstitution after alpha-beta-depleted transplantation in children. Unique molecular identifiers featured in how the TCRbeta library was prepared. TCRdb passed the PCR reads through MiXCR, listing each CDR3 protein once. The sample yields more than 550,000 distinct CDR3 sequences, about 11% seen once. The sequenced sample was PBMCs from the stem cell graft donor, obtained from the stem cell graft. These receptors were obtained from a human donor who donated a stem cell graft to a child with acute myeloid leukemia.

This clonotype was found many times. The chain uses TRBV20-1 and TRBJ2-7; no clear D. Looked up from germline, CDR1 is DFQATT and CDR2 is SNEGSKA (reference sequence). The CDR3 contains 11 residues. V dropped 0 bases and J dropped 5 bases, with 5 bases sitting between them. The CDR3 reads CSARDPHEQYF. As DNA, the CDR3 is TGCAGTGCTAGAGATCCCCACGAGCAGTACTTC.

The CDR3 sequence is CASSQDSRERESTFEQYF. The CDR3 region has the DNA TGTGCCAGCAGCCAAGATTCCCGAGAGCGGGAGTCCACTTTCGAGCAGTACTTC. The chain has TRBV14 and TRBJ2-7, with 8 bases identical to TRBD2. The CDR3 covers 18 residues. CDR1 is SGHDN and CDR2 is FVKESK in the germline V gene. V gave up 0 bases and J gave up 6 bases; unmatched junction bases: 16. Filled out from reference TRBV14 and TRBJ2-7, the complete variable domain reads EAGVTQFPSHSVIEKGQTVTLRCDPISGHDNLYWYRRVMGKEIKFLLHFVKESKQDESGMPNNRFLAERTGGTYSTLKVQPAELEDSGVYFCASSQDSRERESTFEQYFGPGTRLTVT.

This clonotype was recorded many times. DNA of the CDR3: TGTGCCAGCAGCTTAGCGGCCCAGGGGGATCGGGGCTACACCTTC. Encoded protein: CASSLAAQGDRGYTF. This chain joins TRBV7-9 and TRBJ1-2; TRBD1 aligns across 7 bases. With V trimmed by 0 bases and J by 8 bases, 9 bases remained unmatched. The germline gives CDR1 SEHNR, CDR2 FQNEAQ (reference sequence). CDR3 length: 15 amino acids. Filled out from reference TRBV7-9 and TRBJ1-2, the complete variable domain reads DTGVSQNPRHKITKRGQNVTFRCDPISEHNRLYWYRQTLGQGPEFLTYFQNEAQLEKSRLLSDRFSAERPKGSFSTLEIQRTEQGDSAMYLCASSLAAQGDRGYTFGSGTRLTVV.

This clonotype came up many times. V gene TRBV7-8 combines with J gene TRBJ2-7, with D perhaps TRBD2 (5 bases). The V end was cut by 5 bases, the J end by 3 bases, with 14 bases between. This CDR3 comprises 14 residues. Germline V gene data show CDR1 as SGHVS and CDR2 as FQNEAQ. The CDR3 DNA is TGTGCCAGCAGCCCCCGGGAAGGTTACTACGAGCAGTACTTC. Translated, it gives CASSPREGYYEQYF.

The rearrangement links TRBV20-1 to TRBJ1-4; no clear D gene. Deletions cut 5 bases from V and 8 bases from J, with 15 bases between. Germline V gene lookup returns CDR1 DFQATT and CDR2 SNEGSKA (reference sequence). This CDR3 comprises 13 residues. The CDR3 sequence is CSAPRLLQEKLFF. DNA of the CDR3: TGCAGTGCTCCCCGGCTTTTGCAAGAAAAACTGTTTTTT.

Many counts were recorded for this clonotype. V and J are TRBV13 and TRBJ1-1, with D uncertain. V shed 6 bases and J shed 0 bases, with 14 bases lying between them. The CDR3 runs to 15 residues. Germline CDR1 is PRHDT and CDR2 is FYEKMQ (reference sequence). The CDR3 nucleotides are TGTGCCAGCAGTTCACGGGTGATGATGAACACTGAAGCTTTCTTT. Protein sequence: CASSSRVMMNTEAFF.

The chain employs TRBV29-1 and TRBJ2-7, with 9 bases lining up with TRBD1. CDR1 is SQVTM and CDR2 is ANQGSEA in the germline V gene. The V gene end was trimmed by 7 bases and the J gene end by 2 bases; junction bases not matched to a gene: 6. The CDR3 runs to 13 residues. The DNA for the CDR3 is TGCAGCGGCGCGACAGGGGGGACCTACGAGCAGTACTTC. It specifies CSGATGGTYEQYF.

This clonotype was seen only a few times. The J gene is TRBJ2-3, the V gene TRBV14; D is undetermined. Trimming left V 2 bases short and J 6 bases short, with 12 bases between. The V gene's germline CDR1 is SGHDN and CDR2 FVKESK. The CDR3 runs to 14 residues. The CDR3 reads CASSQSQVFDTQYF. CDR3 in DNA: TGTGCCAGCAGCCAAAGCCAAGTATTTGATACGCAGTATTTT.

This sequence joins TRBV30 and TRBJ2-2, with 7 bases matching TRBD2. The V segment lost 3 bases and the J segment 5 bases; nucleotides outside the gene matches: 6. The CDR3 has 14 residues. Germline assignment: CDR1 GTSNPN and CDR2 SVGIG (reference sequence). CDR3 protein: CAWRLQGGTGELFF. The CDR3 bases are TGTGCCTGGAGATTGCAGGGAGGGACCGGGGAGCTGTTTTTT.

V and J are TRBV3-1 and TRBJ1-5; D unclear. Germline V CDR1 and CDR2: LGHDT, YNNKEL (reference sequence). V lost 2 bases to trimming and J lost 4 bases, with 9 bases between them. CDR3 length equals 14 residues. CDR3 nucleotides: TGTGCCAGCAGCCAAAGTAGGCTTAATCAGCCCCAGCATTTT. This sequence encodes CASSQSRLNQPQHF.

This clonotype showed up just a few times. The rearrangement links TRBV4-3 to TRBJ2-1, with 16 positions matching TRBD2. The CDR3 sequence is 17 residues long. Looked up from germline, CDR1 is LGHNA and CDR2 is YSLEER. Trimming at V came to 2 bases and at J to 8 bases, leaving 6 bases not matched to a gene. The CDR3 loop is CASSQSLGLAGGDEQFF. CDR3 sequence (DNA): TGCGCCAGCAGCCAATCATTGGGACTAGCGGGAGGGGATGAGCAGTTCTTC.

This clonotype was found a few times. V is TRBV30 and J is TRBJ2-7; D is perhaps TRBD1 or TRBD2 (5 bases each). Germline CDR1 GTSNPN, CDR2 SVGIG (reference sequence). Deletions cut 0 bases from V and 2 bases from J, with 17 bases between. This CDR3 has 16 amino acids. The CDR3 region has the DNA TGTGCCTGGAGTGTACCCCCCGGGACCCCTACCTACGAGCAGTACTTC. Protein product: CAWSVPPGTPTYEQYF.

This clonotype turned up a few times. The V and J genes are TRBV4-2 and TRBJ1-2; 8 nucleotides agree with TRBD1. CDR3 size: 15 residues. J lost 8 bases, V lost 1 base, and 9 bases had no gene match. Germline V gene data show CDR1 as LGHNA and CDR2 as YNFKEQ. CDR3 protein: CASSQGDRLSSGYTF. The CDR3 nucleotides are TGTGCCAGCAGCCAAGGGGACAGGCTCTCCTCCGGCTACACCTTC.